The 7 T cell receptor beta chains reported below all come from one sample, sequenced in a study of T cell repertoires in cytomegalovirus infection. TCRdb re-analysed the reads in MiXCR, keeping a single row per CDR3 protein. The sample has approximately 730,000 distinct CDR3 sequences, just under 30% seen once. No antigens are known for them. The sequencing used cultured CD8+ T cells from PBMCs, collected from culture after CMV antigen stimulation. All receptors derive from a human donor in good health (CMV status not recorded). Some clones in this sample may be carry-over from other donors' samples.

The chain is built from TRBV10-3 and TRBJ2-2, with D maybe TRBD2 (6 bases). Germline-derived CDR1 and CDR2 are ENHRY and SYGVKD. The CDR3 is made up of 14 amino acids. Trimming took 5 bases from V and 6 from J, leaving 13 bases between them. Here the CDR3 reads CAISPTAGPGELFF. The CDR3 DNA reads TGTGCCATCAGTCCCACTGCGGGGCCCGGGGAGCTGTTTTTT.

The chain joins TRBV24-1 to TRBJ1-2; D unclear. V was pared by 4 bases and J by 6 bases, with 11 bases between. Germline lookup yields CDR1 KGHDR and CDR2 SFDVKD. CDR3 length: 13 residues. CDR3 in amino acids: CATSDHRRNGYTF. The CDR3, as DNA: TGTGCCACCAGTGACCACCGTAGGAATGGCTACACCTTC.

For the CDR3, the DNA is TGTGCCAGCAGCCAAGAAGTCGGGGGGGCGGCAGATACGCAGTATTTT. It is translated as CASSQEVGGAADTQYF. The chain couples TRBV4-2 to TRBJ2-3; 8 nucleotides match TRBD2. Germline CDR1 and CDR2: LGHNA and YNFKEQ. After removal of 0 bases from V and 4 bases from J, the junction contained 6 bases not matched to a gene. This CDR3 region has 16 residues.

This clonotype was found many times. The V gene is TRBV27, the J gene TRBJ1-6, with 8 bases lining up with TRBD1. After removal of 6 bases from V and 6 bases from J, the junction contained 4 bases not matched to a gene. CDR3 length: 14 residues. Germline CDR1 and CDR2: MNHEY and SMNVEV (reference sequence). The CDR3 DNA sequence: TGTGCCAGCAGCTTAGGACAGGGTAATTCACCCCTCCACTTT. As protein: CASSLGQGNSPLHF.

The chain carries TRBV19 and TRBJ1-1, with D unclear. Trimming removed 3 bases at V and 7 bases at J, with 21 bases between. The CDR3 loop spans 16 amino acids. Germline values: CDR1 LNHDA, CDR2 SQIVND (reference sequence). CDR3 DNA sequence: TGTGCCAGTAGTATGAGTTTTGGGCGGCAAAGGCTTGAAGCTTTCTTT. Protein product: CASSMSFGRQRLEAFF.

The CDR3 sequence: CSVPRGPNEYSNQPQHF. CDR3 DNA: TGCAGCGTTCCCCGAGGACCGAACGAATATAGCAATCAGCCCCAGCATTTT. The J gene is TRBJ1-5, the V gene TRBV29-1; D call uncertain. V gave up 5 bases and J gave up 0 bases, with 20 bases separating them. Germline lookup yields CDR1 SQVTM and CDR2 ANQGSEA. The CDR3 loop spans 17 amino acids.

This clonotype was recorded a few times. The gene calls are TRBV7-9 and TRBJ2-2; no definite D call. V lost 5 bases and J lost 1, with 8 bases in between. Germline assignment: CDR1 SEHNR and CDR2 FQNEAQ (reference sequence). This CDR3 spans 14 amino acids. CDR3 residues: CASSLTQNTGELFF. The CDR3 DNA follows: TGTGCCAGCAGCCTCACTCAGAACACCGGGGAGCTGTTTTTT.